Below, one T cell receptor (beta chain) is given with its context. The second PCR ran roughly 6 to 11 cycles with a sample-barcoded 5' primer and J-beta primers. Each CDR3 protein is one row after TCRdb ran MiXCR on the 5' RACE reads. This sample has 1.8 million or so distinct CDR3 sequences, with about two fifths found just once. This entry comes from a study of blood T cells in healthy people across ages. Study-level background: Capture via template switching afforded approximately one barcoded beta molecule per two T cells.

PBMCs, at least 7 million per sample, were isolated. The CDR3 runs to 15 residues. The trim removed 10 bases at V and 3 bases at J, leaving 11 bases unmatched. Per germline, CDR1 SNHLY and CDR2 FYNNEI. What was sequenced was blood. The sequence derives from a human donor in good health. The chain employs TRBV2 and TRBJ2-7; 11 nucleotides agree with TRBD1. CDR3 bases: TGTGCCACCCAGGGAGGACAGGGGGCTATCTACGAGCAGTACTTC. Amino acids: CATQGGQGAIYEQYF.